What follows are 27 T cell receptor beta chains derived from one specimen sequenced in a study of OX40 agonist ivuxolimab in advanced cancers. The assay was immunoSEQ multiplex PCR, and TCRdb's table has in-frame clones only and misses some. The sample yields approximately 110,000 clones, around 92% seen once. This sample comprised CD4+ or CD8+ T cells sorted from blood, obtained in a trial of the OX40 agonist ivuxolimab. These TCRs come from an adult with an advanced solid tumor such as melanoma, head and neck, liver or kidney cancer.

CDR3: CASSGSSGQPYEQYF. CDR3 nucleotides: TGTGCCAGCAGTGGTTCTTCGGGACAGCCCTACGAGCAGTACTTC. The chain is built from TRBV2 and TRBJ2-5; 7 bases agree with TRBD1. The J call is uncertain, as TRBJ2-7 better fits the DNA end. The germline V gene has CDR1 SNHLY and CDR2 FYNNEI. The CDR3 spans 15 residues.

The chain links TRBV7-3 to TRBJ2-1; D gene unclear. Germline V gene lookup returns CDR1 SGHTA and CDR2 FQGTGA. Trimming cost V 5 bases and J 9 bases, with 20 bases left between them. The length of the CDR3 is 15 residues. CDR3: CASSPNKATWGEQFF. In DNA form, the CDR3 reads TGTGCCAGCAGCCCAAACAAGGCCACGTGGGGTGAGCAGTTCTTC.

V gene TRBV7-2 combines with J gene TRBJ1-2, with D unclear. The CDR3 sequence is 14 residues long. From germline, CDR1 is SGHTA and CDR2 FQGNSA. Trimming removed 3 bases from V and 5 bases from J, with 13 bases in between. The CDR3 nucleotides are TGTGCCAGCAGCTTTCGGTCAGAATTTTATGGCTACACCTTC. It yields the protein CASSFRSEFYGYTF. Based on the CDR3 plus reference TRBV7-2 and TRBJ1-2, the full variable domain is GAGVSQSPSNKVTEKGKDVELRCDPISGHTALYWYRQSLGQGLEFLIYFQGNSAPDKSGLPSDRFSAERTGGSVSTLTIQRTQQEDSAVYLCASSFRSEFYGYTFGSGTRLTVV.

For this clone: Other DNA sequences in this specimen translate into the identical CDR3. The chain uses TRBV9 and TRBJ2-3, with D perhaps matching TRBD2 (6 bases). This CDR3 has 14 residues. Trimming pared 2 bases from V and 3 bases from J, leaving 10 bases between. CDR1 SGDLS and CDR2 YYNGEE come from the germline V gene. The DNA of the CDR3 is TGTGCCAGCAGCGTTGGGGGGTGGACAGATACGCAGTATTTT. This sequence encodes CASSVGGWTDTQYF.

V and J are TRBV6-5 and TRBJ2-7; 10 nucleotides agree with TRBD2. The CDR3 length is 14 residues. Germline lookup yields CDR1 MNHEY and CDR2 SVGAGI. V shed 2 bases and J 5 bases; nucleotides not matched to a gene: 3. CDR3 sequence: CASSYSLAGDEQYF. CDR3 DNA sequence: TGTGCCAGCAGTTACAGCCTAGCGGGAGACGAGCAGTACTTC.

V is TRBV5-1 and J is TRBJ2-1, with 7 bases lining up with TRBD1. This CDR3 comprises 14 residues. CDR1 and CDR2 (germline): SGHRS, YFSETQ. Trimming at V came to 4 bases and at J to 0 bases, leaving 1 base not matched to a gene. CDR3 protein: CASSGDSSYNEQFF. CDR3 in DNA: TGCGCCAGCAGCGGGGACAGCTCCTACAATGAGCAGTTCTTC.

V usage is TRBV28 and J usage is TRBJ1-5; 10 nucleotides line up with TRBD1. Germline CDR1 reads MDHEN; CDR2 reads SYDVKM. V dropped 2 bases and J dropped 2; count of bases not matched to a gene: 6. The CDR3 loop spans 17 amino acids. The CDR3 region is CASSLTGQGIGNQPQHF. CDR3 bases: TGTGCCAGCAGTTTAACGGGACAGGGGATTGGCAATCAGCCCCAGCATTTT.

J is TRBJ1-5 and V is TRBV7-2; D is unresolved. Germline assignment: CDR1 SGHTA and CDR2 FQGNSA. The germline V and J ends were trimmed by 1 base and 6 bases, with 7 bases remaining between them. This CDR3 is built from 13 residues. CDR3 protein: CASSLVVLQPQHF. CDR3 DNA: TGTGCCAGCAGCTTAGTCGTCCTTCAGCCCCAGCATTTT.

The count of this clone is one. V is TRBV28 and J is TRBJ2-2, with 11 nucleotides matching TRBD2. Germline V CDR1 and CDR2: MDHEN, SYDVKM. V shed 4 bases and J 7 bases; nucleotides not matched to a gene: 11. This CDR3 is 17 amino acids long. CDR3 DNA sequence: TGTGCCAGCAGTTCCCCCTTAGCGGGAGGGCCGATCGGGGAGCTGTTTTTT. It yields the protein CASSSPLAGGPIGELFF.

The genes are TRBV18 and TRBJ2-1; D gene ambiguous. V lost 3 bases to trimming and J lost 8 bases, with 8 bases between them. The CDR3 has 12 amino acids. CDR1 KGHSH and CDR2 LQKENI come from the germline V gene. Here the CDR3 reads CASSPRSDEQFF. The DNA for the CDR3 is TGTGCCAGCTCACCCCGGTCTGATGAGCAGTTCTTC. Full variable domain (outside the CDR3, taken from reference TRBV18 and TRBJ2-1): NAGVMQNPRHLVRRRGQEARLRCSPMKGHSHVYWYRQLPEEGLKFMVYLQKENIIDESGMPKERFSAEFPKEGPSILRIQQVVRGDSAAYFCASSPRSDEQFFGPGTRLTVL.

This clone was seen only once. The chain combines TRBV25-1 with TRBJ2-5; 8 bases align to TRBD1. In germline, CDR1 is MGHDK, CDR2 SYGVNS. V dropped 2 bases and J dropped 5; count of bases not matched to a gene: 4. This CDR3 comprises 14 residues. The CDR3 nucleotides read TGTGCCAGCAGTGAACTCAGGGGGCAGGAGACCCAGTACTTC. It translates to CASSELRGQETQYF.

The CDR3 nucleotides read TGTGCCAGCAGATGGGCGGGAAGCAGGACACATAATTCACCCCTCCACTTT. It is translated as CASRWAGSRTHNSPLHF. The chain is built from TRBV28 and TRBJ1-6; perhaps TRBD1 as D (5 bases). Germline CDR1 and CDR2: MDHEN and SYDVKM. The CDR3 is 17 amino acids. V shed 6 bases and J shed 5 bases, with 20 bases lying between them.

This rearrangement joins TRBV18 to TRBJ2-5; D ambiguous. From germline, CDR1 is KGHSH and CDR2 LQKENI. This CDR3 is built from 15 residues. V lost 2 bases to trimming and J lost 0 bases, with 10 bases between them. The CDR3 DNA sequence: TGTGCCAGCTCACCAAGCGCAGCCAACCAAGAGACCCAGTACTTC. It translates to CASSPSAANQETQYF. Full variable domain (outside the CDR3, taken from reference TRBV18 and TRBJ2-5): NAGVMQNPRHLVRRRGQEARLRCSPMKGHSHVYWYRQLPEEGLKFMVYLQKENIIDESGMPKERFSAEFPKEGPSILRIQQVVRGDSAAYFCASSPSAANQETQYFGPGTRLLVL.

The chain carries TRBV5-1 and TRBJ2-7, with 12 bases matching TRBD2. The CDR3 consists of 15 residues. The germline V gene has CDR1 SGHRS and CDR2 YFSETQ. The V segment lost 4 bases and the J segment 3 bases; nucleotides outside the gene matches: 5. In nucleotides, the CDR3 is TGCGCCAGCAGCGCGACTAGCGGGAGTATCTACGAGCAGTACTTC. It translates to CASSATSGSIYEQYF.

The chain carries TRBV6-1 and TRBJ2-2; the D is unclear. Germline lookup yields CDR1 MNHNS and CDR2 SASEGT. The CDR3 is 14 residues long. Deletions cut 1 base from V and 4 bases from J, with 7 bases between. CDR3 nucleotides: TGTGCCAGCAGTGAAGACATGACCACCGGGGAGCTGTTTTTT. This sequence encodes CASSEDMTTGELFF.

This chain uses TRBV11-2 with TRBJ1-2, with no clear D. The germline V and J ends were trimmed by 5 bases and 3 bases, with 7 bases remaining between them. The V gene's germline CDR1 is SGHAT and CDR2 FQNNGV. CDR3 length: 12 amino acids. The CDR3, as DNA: TGTGCCAGCAGCACGGCTGACTATGGCTACACCTTC. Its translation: CASSTADYGYTF.

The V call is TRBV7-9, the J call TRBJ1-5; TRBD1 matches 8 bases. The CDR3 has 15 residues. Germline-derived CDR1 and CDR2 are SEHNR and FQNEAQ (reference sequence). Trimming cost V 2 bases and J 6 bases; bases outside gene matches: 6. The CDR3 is CASSLWSGGGQPQHF. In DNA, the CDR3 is TGTGCCAGCAGCTTATGGTCAGGGGGCGGTCAGCCCCAGCATTTT. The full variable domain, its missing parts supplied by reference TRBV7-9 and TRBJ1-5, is DTGVSQNPRHKITKRGQNVTFRCDPISEHNRLYWYRQTLGQGPEFLTYFQNEAQLEKSRLLSDRFSAERPKGSFSTLEIQRTEQGDSAMYLCASSLWSGGGQPQHFGDGTRLSIL.

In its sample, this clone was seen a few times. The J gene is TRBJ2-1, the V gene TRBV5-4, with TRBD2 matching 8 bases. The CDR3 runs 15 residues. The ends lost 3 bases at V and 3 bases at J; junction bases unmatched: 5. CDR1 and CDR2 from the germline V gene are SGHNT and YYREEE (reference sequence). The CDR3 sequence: CASSSAGGFYNEQFF. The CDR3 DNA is TGTGCCAGCAGCTCGGCGGGAGGATTCTACAATGAGCAGTTCTTC.

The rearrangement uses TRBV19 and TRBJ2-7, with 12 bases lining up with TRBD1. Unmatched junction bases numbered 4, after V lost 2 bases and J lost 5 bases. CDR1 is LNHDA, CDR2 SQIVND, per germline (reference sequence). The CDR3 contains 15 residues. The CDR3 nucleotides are TGTGCCAGTAGTATAACCGGGACAGGGGGCAACGAGCAGTACTTC. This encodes CASSITGTGGNEQYF.

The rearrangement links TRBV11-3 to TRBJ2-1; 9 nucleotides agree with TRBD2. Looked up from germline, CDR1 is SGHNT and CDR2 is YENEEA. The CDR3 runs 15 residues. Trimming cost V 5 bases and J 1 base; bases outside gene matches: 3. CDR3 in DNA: TGTGCCAGCAGCGCAGCGGGAGGTTCCTACAATGAGCAGTTCTTC. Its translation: CASSAAGGSYNEQFF.

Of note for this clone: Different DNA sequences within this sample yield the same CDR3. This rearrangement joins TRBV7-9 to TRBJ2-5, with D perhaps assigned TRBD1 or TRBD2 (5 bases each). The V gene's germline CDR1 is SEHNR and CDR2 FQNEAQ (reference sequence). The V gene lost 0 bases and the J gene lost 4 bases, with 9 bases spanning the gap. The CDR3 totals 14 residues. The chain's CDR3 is CASSLAGAGETQYF. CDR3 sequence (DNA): TGTGCCAGCAGCTTAGCAGGGGCGGGAGAGACCCAGTACTTC.

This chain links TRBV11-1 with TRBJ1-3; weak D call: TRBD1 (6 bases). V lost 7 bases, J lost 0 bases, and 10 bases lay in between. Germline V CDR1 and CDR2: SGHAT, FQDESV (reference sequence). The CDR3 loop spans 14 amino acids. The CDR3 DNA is TGTGCCAGCACACAGGGAACCTCTGGAAACACCATATATTTT. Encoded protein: CASTQGTSGNTIYF.

The chain's CDR3 is CASSLAGELFF. The CDR3 DNA reads TGTGCCAGCAGCTTAGCAGGGGAGCTGTTTTTT. The V and J genes are TRBV7-2 and TRBJ2-2; D unclear. The V and J ends lost 0 bases and 8 bases respectively, with 1 base between them. Per the germline V gene, CDR1 is SGHTA and CDR2 is FQGNSA. The CDR3 loop spans 11 amino acids.

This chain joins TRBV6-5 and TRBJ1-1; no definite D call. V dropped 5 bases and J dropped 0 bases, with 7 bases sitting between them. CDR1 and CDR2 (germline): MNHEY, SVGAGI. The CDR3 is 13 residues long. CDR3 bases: TGTGCCAGCAGTAGGGTGCTGAACACTGAAGCTTTCTTT. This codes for CASSRVLNTEAFF.

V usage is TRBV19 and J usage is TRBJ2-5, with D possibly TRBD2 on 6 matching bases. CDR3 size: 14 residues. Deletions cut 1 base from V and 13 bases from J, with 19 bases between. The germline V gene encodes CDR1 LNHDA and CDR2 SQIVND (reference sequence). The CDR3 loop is CASSIGAAGRRLYF. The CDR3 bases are TGTGCCAGTAGTATAGGGGCGGCAGGGAGGCGACTGTACTTC.

CDR3 sequence: CASSLYPTDTQYF. The CDR3 coding sequence is TGTGCCAGCAGCTTATACCCAACAGATACGCAGTATTTT. The chain recombines TRBV7-2 with TRBJ2-3; no firm D call. The germline V gene has CDR1 SGHTA and CDR2 FQGNSA. The CDR3 has 13 residues. Trimming removed 2 bases from V and 3 bases from J, with 6 bases in between.

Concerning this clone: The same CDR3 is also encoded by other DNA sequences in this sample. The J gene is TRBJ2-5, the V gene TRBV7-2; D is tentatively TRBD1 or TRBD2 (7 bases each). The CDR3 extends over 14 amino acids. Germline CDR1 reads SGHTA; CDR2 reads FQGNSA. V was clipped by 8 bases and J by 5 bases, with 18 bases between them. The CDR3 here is CASRGQGGRETQYF. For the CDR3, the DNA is TGTGCCAGCCGGGGGCAGGGGGGGCGGGAGACCCAGTACTTC.